This passage covers 21 T cell receptor beta chains from one sample sequenced in a study of blood T cells in healthy people across ages. It was with a sample-barcoded 5' primer and a J-beta primer mix that a second PCR of about 7 to 12 cycles was run. TCRdb reanalysed the 5' RACE reads using MiXCR and keeps one entry per CDR3 protein. In the table there are 780,000 or so distinct CDR3 sequences, roughly three fifths of which are singletons. The sample was blood. The receptors come from a man aged 35-49 years in good health.

The rearrangement links TRBV28 to TRBJ2-1; D remains unclear. This CDR3 is built from 16 residues. The V and J ends lost 3 bases and 0 bases respectively, with 12 bases between them. Germline V gene data show CDR1 as MDHEN and CDR2 as SYDVKM. This chain's CDR3 is CASSLNSFSSYNEQFF. The DNA for the CDR3 is TGTGCCAGCAGTTTGAATAGCTTCAGCTCCTACAATGAGCAGTTCTTC.

The V call is TRBV20-1, the J call TRBJ2-3; TRBD2 aligns across 7 bases. CDR1 is DFQATT, CDR2 SNEGSKA, per germline (reference sequence). After removal of 0 bases from V and 2 bases from J, the junction contained 14 bases not matched to a gene. CDR3 length equals 18 residues. The CDR3 coding sequence is TGCAGTGCTAGAGATCCCCGGATTCTAGCGGTTTACACAGATACGCAGTATTTT. Its translation: CSARDPRILAVYTDTQYF.

The V call is TRBV4-2, the J call TRBJ2-1; the D gene is possibly TRBD1 (6 bases). CDR1 and CDR2 from the germline V gene are LGHNA and YNFKEQ. CDR3 length equals 15 residues. The V gene lost 0 bases and the J gene lost 8 bases, with 14 bases spanning the gap. For the CDR3, the DNA is TGTGCCAGCAGCCAAGAGGGGGCGGTCGCCCATGAGCAGTTCTTC. It is translated as CASSQEGAVAHEQFF.

The chain employs TRBV11-3 and TRBJ2-3; weak D call: TRBD2 (5 bases). This CDR3 comprises 16 residues. Trimming took 5 bases from V and 3 from J, leaving 18 bases between them. Looked up from germline, CDR1 is SGHNT and CDR2 is YENEEA. CDR3 in DNA: TGTGCCAGCAGCCCGCAAAGCTCGGGGAGTACAGATACGCAGTATTTT. Translated: CASSPQSSGSTDTQYF.

The sample holds a few counts of this clonotype. The chain links TRBV4-1 to TRBJ2-1; 9 nucleotides align to TRBD2. The CDR3 extends over 15 amino acids. The germline CDR1 and CDR2 sequences are MGHRA and YSYEKL. Trimming cost V 8 bases and J 0 bases; bases outside gene matches: 5. The CDR3 here is CASGGGANSYNEQFF. CDR3 nucleotides: TGCGCCAGCGGCGGGGGGGCGAACTCCTACAATGAGCAGTTCTTC.

CDR3 loop: CASSLRGSRTEETQYF. The DNA of the CDR3 is TGTGCCAGCAGCCTAAGAGGGAGCAGGACCGAAGAGACCCAGTACTTC. The chain links TRBV3-1 to TRBJ2-5, with a possible D match to TRBD2 (5 bases). Germline V gives CDR1 LGHDT, CDR2 YNNKEL (reference sequence). The CDR3 contains 16 residues. V lost 4 bases to trimming and J lost 3 bases, with 18 bases between them.

This chain connects TRBV7-2 to TRBJ2-1, with D possibly being TRBD1 or TRBD2 (5 bases each). CDR3 size: 16 residues. Germline V gene data show CDR1 as SGHTA and CDR2 as FQGNSA. The V end lost 2 bases, the J end lost 3 bases, and 14 bases lay between the germline ends. Here the CDR3 reads CASSLQGRQDYNEQFF. The CDR3 coding sequence is TGTGCCAGCAGCTTACAGGGACGTCAGGACTACAATGAGCAGTTCTTC.

This rearrangement joins TRBV11-3 to TRBJ2-1; D ambiguous. With 2 bases removed from V and 0 bases from J, the gap between germline ends came to 5 bases. Germline loops: CDR1 SGHNT, CDR2 YENEEA. The CDR3 extends over 14 amino acids. For the CDR3, the DNA is TGTGCCAGCAGCTTACAGAGCTCCTACAATGAGCAGTTCTTC. Residues: CASSLQSSYNEQFF.

This CDR3 is CSVEDFEGWRNIQYF. The CDR3 region has the DNA TGCAGCGTTGAAGATTTCGAGGGGTGGAGAAACATTCAGTACTTC. V and J are TRBV29-1 and TRBJ2-4; D is perhaps TRBD1 or TRBD2 (5 bases each). The germline V gene has CDR1 SQVTM and CDR2 ANQGSEA. The length of the CDR3 is 15 residues. V was shortened by 0 bases and J by 6 bases, with 15 bases between the two germline ends.

Comments on this clonotype: The germline gene is not matched at one end of the junction; a read error may be the cause. V gene TRBV28 combines with J gene TRBJ1-2; 8 positions match TRBD1. This CDR3 region has 14 residues. Germline CDR1 reads MDHEN; CDR2 reads SYDVKM. CDR3 in amino acids: CANSFRQGAKGYTF. The CDR3 coding sequence is TGTGCCAACAGTTTCCGGCAGGGGGCGAAGGGCTACACCTTC.

This chain connects TRBV6-2 or TRBV6-3 to TRBJ2-7; TRBD1 matches 7 bases. This CDR3 is 15 amino acids long. Germline assignment: CDR1 MNHEY and CDR2 SVGEGT. V lost 5 bases to trimming and J lost 0 bases; unmatched junction nucleotides: 7. The chain's CDR3 is CASSRPGTDSYEQYF. The CDR3 DNA reads TGTGCCAGCAGTCGCCCCGGGACAGACTCCTACGAGCAGTACTTC.

The chain carries TRBV3-1 and TRBJ2-6; D is tentatively TRBD1 or TRBD2 (5 bases each). V gave up 2 bases and J gave up 0 bases, with 11 bases separating them. The CDR3 spans 17 residues. Germline V gene sequence: CDR1 LGHDT, CDR2 YNNKEL (reference sequence). Here the CDR3 reads CASSQRGLNSGANVLTF. CDR3 sequence (DNA): TGTGCCAGCAGCCAACGGGGCCTAAACTCTGGGGCCAACGTCCTGACTTTC.

CDR3 nucleotide sequence: TGTGCCAGCAGTTACCCCCGGACCGGGACTGAAGCTTTCTTT. This translates into CASSYPRTGTEAFF. The J gene is TRBJ1-1, the V gene TRBV6-2 or TRBV6-3; D gene unclear. Germline V lookup: CDR1 MNHEY, CDR2 SVGEGT. V was cut by 2 bases and J by 5 bases, with 12 bases left in between. The CDR3 extends over 14 amino acids.

The chain is built from TRBV25-1 and TRBJ1-2; TRBD1 aligns across 9 bases. The length of the CDR3 is 15 residues. Trimming at V came to 6 bases and at J to 8 bases, leaving 13 bases not matched to a gene. Germline assignment: CDR1 MGHDK and CDR2 SYGVNS. The CDR3 DNA reads as TGTGCCAGCAGAGATGGACAGGGGACCCCAGGAGGCTACACCTTC. Amino acids: CASRDGQGTPGGYTF.

The chain recombines TRBV7-3 with TRBJ2-2; tentative D call: TRBD1 (5 bases). The V gene lost 5 bases and the J gene lost 2 bases, with 9 bases spanning the gap. This CDR3 region has 14 residues. The V gene's germline CDR1 is SGHTA and CDR2 FQGTGA. The CDR3 loop reads CASSRTRNTGELFF. DNA of the CDR3: TGTGCCAGCAGCCGGACACGAAACACCGGGGAGCTGTTTTTT.

The CDR3 loop reads CASSPLEVDEQFF. Here the CDR3 DNA reads TGTGCCAGCAGTCCCCTAGAGGTCGATGAGCAGTTCTTC. The chain combines TRBV27 with TRBJ2-1; D not certain. CDR1 and CDR2 (germline): MNHEY, SMNVEV (reference sequence). V gave up 5 bases and J gave up 8 bases, with 13 bases separating them. CDR3 length: 13 amino acids.

V is TRBV7-2 and J is TRBJ2-3; the D is unclear. CDR3 length: 14 residues. V was clipped by 3 bases and J by 2 bases, with 9 bases between them. Germline CDR1 reads SGHTA; CDR2 reads FQGNSA. In nucleotides, the CDR3 is TGTGCCAGCAGCTTGAACCCTTACACAGATACGCAGTATTTT. Its translation is CASSLNPYTDTQYF.

The chain employs TRBV20-1 and TRBJ2-1; 16 bases are shared with TRBD2. CDR3 length equals 16 residues. The germline CDR1 and CDR2 sequences are DFQATT and SNEGSKA (reference sequence). Germline trimming cut 8 bases from V and 7 bases from J; bases unmatched to any gene: 11. The DNA for the CDR3 is TGCAGTACTAATCCGGGGACTAGCGGGAGGGGGAATGAGCAGTTCTTC. Translating it yields CSTNPGTSGRGNEQFF.

This clonotype was observed at least ten times. This rearrangement joins TRBV7-2 to TRBJ1-6, with D perhaps matching TRBD1 (6 bases). The CDR3 has 16 amino acids. Germline lookup yields CDR1 SGHTA and CDR2 FQGNSA. V was clipped by 2 bases and J by 9 bases, with 17 bases between them. The CDR3 coding sequence is TGTGCCAGCAGCTTATTGGCAAGGCAGGGGTCTTCACCCCTCCACTTT. Its translation: CASSLLARQGSSPLHF. Complete variable domain (other parts from reference TRBV7-2 and TRBJ1-6): GAGVSQSPSNKVTEKGKDVELRCDPISGHTALYWYRQSLGQGLEFLIYFQGNSAPDKSGLPSDRFSAERTGGSVSTLTIQRTQQEDSAVYLCASSLLARQGSSPLHFGNGTRLTVT.

The rearrangement uses TRBV28 and TRBJ1-1, with 8 nucleotides matching TRBD1. Germline V gene data show CDR1 as MDHEN and CDR2 as SYDVKM. This CDR3 has 15 amino acids. Losses at the gene ends were 3 bases for V and 5 bases for J; bases not matched to a gene: 8. CDR3 loop: CASSFNQGARTEAFF. In DNA, the CDR3 is TGTGCCAGCAGTTTCAATCAGGGGGCGCGGACTGAAGCTTTCTTT.

To note about this clonotype: This sequence may be a read error, since a much larger clone differs from it by one base. The genes are TRBV6-2 or TRBV6-3 and TRBJ2-3, with D perhaps matching TRBD1 or TRBD2 (6 bases each). The CDR3 contains 14 residues. The V gene's germline CDR1 is MNHEY and CDR2 SVGEGT. The CDR3 nucleotides read TGTGCCAGCAGTCACAGGGTTGGAGGGGATATGCAGTATTTT. Protein sequence: CASSHRVGGDMQYF.